What follows is one T cell receptor (beta chain) and its context. Its antigen remains unidentified. With a J-beta primer mix and a sample-barcoded 5' primer, a second PCR ran 7 to 11 cycles. Every sample gave at least 3 million paired-end reads containing CDR3. Via MiXCR, TCRdb re-called the 5' RACE reads, giving one row per CDR3 protein. The sample contains 650,000 to 1,000,000 distinct CDR3 sequences, under 40% of which appear only once. The data belong to a study of blood T cells in healthy people across ages. Study-level points and caveats: Changes seen in expanded clonotypes were possibly confounded by donor CMV status left unknown.

The germline gives CDR1 MGHRA, CDR2 YSYEKL. V lost 4 bases to trimming and J lost 4 bases, with 19 bases between them. The CDR3 sequence is 16 residues long. About 10 milliliters was the volume of peripheral blood drawn from each donor. Total RNA was isolated from each sample in quantities of at least 6 micrograms. The chain combines TRBV4-1 with TRBJ1-1, with D possibly matching TRBD1 (5 bases). Sequencing used blood. The sequence was collected from a man between 18 and 35 years old in good health. The CDR3 DNA is TGCGCCAGCAGCCCAGGAGATCGGGACTGGGCCACTGAAGCTTTCTTT. Residues: CASSPGDRDWATEAFF.